These 22 T cell receptor beta chains came from one sample sequenced in a study of blood T cell dynamics during melanoma immunotherapy. Sequencing used immunoSEQ multiplex PCR; TCRdb keeps in-frame clones, though not all of them. The data contain 25,000 to 35,000 clones, around 80% of them singletons. This sample's time point: week 3, after first cycle of checkpoint inhibitor. Specimen: blood, collected from a patient treated with checkpoint blockade. The receptors come from a human donor with melanoma.

The rearrangement joins TRBV25-1 to TRBJ1-1; D is unresolved. The V end was cut by 2 bases, the J end by 1 base, with 11 bases between. The CDR3 covers 15 residues. Germline-derived CDR1 and CDR2 are MGHDK and SYGVNS. CDR3 nucleotides: TGTGCCAGCAGTGAAGGAGTTTCCTCGAACACTGAAGCTTTCTTT. This gives the protein CASSEGVSSNTEAFF. Based on the CDR3 plus reference TRBV25-1 and TRBJ1-1, the full variable domain is EADIYQTPRYLVIGTGKKITLECSQTMGHDKMYWYQQDPGMELHLIHYSYGVNSTEKGDLSSESTVSRIRTEHFPLTLESARPSHTSQYLCASSEGVSSNTEAFFGQGTRLTVV.

As concerns this clone: Other nucleotide sequences from this sample produce the same CDR3. The chain employs TRBV5-1 and TRBJ1-2; 9 bases are a match to TRBD1. In germline, CDR1 is SGHRS, CDR2 YFSETQ. The CDR3 spans 14 residues. Trimming cost V 3 bases and J 2 bases; bases outside gene matches: 2. The CDR3 region is CASSSGQGNYGYTF. The CDR3 bases are TGCGCCAGCAGCTCCGGACAGGGGAACTATGGCTACACCTTC.

This clone showed up just a few times. The rearrangement uses TRBV7-6 and TRBJ1-1; D might be TRBD1 (6 bases). This CDR3 region has 13 residues. Germline V CDR1 and CDR2: SGHVS, FNYEAQ. V was trimmed by 5 bases and J by 1 base, leaving 8 bases between them. As DNA, the CDR3 is TGTGCCAGCAGCATCAGGGGGAACACTGAAGCTTTCTTT. Its translation is CASSIRGNTEAFF.

The chain links TRBV5-1 to TRBJ1-1; 11 positions match TRBD1. Looked up from germline, CDR1 is SGHRS and CDR2 is YFSETQ. The CDR3 covers 18 residues. J gave up 7 bases and V 0 bases, and 14 bases lay outside the gene matches. CDR3 coding DNA: TGCGCCAGCAGCTTGGCCGTTCCGGGACAGGGGGGATTTGGTGAAGCTTTCTTT. Its protein is CASSLAVPGQGGFGEAFF.

The chain combines TRBV6-4 with TRBJ2-3, with no clear D. The CDR3 has 13 residues. Trimming removed 5 bases at V and 2 bases at J, with 8 bases between. From germline, CDR1 is MRHNA and CDR2 SNTAGT. The CDR3 loop is CASSRKDTDTQYF. CDR3 DNA: TGTGCCAGCAGTAGGAAAGACACAGATACGCAGTATTTT.

The rearrangement joins TRBV28 to TRBJ2-1, with 12 nucleotides matching TRBD2. The CDR3 loop spans 16 amino acids. Germline V lookup: CDR1 MDHEN, CDR2 SYDVKM. The trim removed 8 bases at V and 8 bases at J, leaving 13 bases unmatched. The CDR3 loop is CASLPTSGRSPDEQFF. The CDR3 DNA is TGTGCCAGCCTCCCGACTAGCGGGAGATCTCCCGATGAGCAGTTCTTC.

This chain joins TRBV16 and TRBJ2-5; D is possibly TRBD2 (6 bases). CDR1 is KGHSY, CDR2 FQNENV, per germline. The CDR3 has 16 residues. The ends were cut back, 4 bases at V and 4 bases at J, with 19 bases in the middle. Here the CDR3 DNA reads TGTGCCAGCAGCCCTAGCACTAGCAGGAGGAGAGAGACCCAGTACTTC. This gives the protein CASSPSTSRRRETQYF.

In this sample, this clone turned up a few times. The rearrangement links TRBV28 to TRBJ2-5, with D perhaps given as TRBD1 or TRBD2 (5 bases each). This CDR3 has 16 residues. Germline V gene lookup returns CDR1 MDHEN and CDR2 SYDVKM. Trimming took off 2 bases at V and 5 bases at J, with 18 bases between the two ends. The CDR3 reads CASSLGGTSLGETQYF. As DNA, the CDR3 is TGTGCCAGCAGTTTAGGGGGTACTAGTCTCGGGGAGACCCAGTACTTC.

The rearrangement links TRBV30 to TRBJ1-5, with unresolved D. The V gene's germline CDR1 is GTSNPN and CDR2 SVGIG (reference sequence). This CDR3 is 14 amino acids long. The V gene lost 2 bases and the J gene lost 0 bases, with 8 bases spanning the gap. CDR3 sequence reads: CAWSKGVSNQPQHF. The CDR3 DNA reads as TGTGCCTGGAGTAAGGGAGTTAGCAATCAGCCCCAGCATTTT.

This clone showed up just once. This chain uses TRBV30 with TRBJ2-1; D not certain. V was shortened by 1 base and J by 9 bases, with 7 bases between the two germline ends. The germline V gene has CDR1 GTSNPN and CDR2 SVGIG (reference sequence). The CDR3 consists of 11 residues. The CDR3 reads CAWSGLGEQFF. The DNA for the CDR3 is TGTGCCTGGAGTGGCCTGGGTGAGCAGTTCTTC.

As for this clone: The junction departs from the called germline gene at one end, perhaps through a read error. The chain uses TRBV6-1 and TRBJ1-4; no definite D call. This CDR3 has 13 residues. Germline loops: CDR1 MNHNS, CDR2 SASEGT. The CDR3 loop reads CASSEAFQALSSF. The CDR3 nucleotides read TGTGCCAGCAGTGAAGCTTTCCAGGCCCTGTCTTCTTTT.

This sequence joins TRBV11-2 and TRBJ1-2; D remains ambiguous. Germline CDR1 SGHAT, CDR2 FQNNGV. Trimming cost V 2 bases and J 8 bases, with 9 bases left between them. This CDR3 has 12 residues. CDR3 sequence reads: CASSLTLLGYTF. The CDR3 nucleotides are TGTGCCAGCAGCTTAACGTTGCTGGGCTACACCTTC.

The V gene is TRBV19, the J gene TRBJ2-2, with 8 bases fitting TRBD2. Germline V gives CDR1 LNHDA, CDR2 SQIVND (reference sequence). There are 17 residues in the CDR3. Trimming at V came to 1 base and at J to 0 bases, leaving 4 bases not matched to a gene. This CDR3 reads CASSIGSGGANTGELFF. The DNA of the CDR3 is TGTGCCAGTAGTATAGGGTCCGGGGGGGCGAACACCGGGGAGCTGTTTTTT. The full variable domain, in which reference TRBV19 and TRBJ2-2 provide the parts outside the CDR3, is DGGITQSPKYLFRKEGQNVTLSCEQNLNHDAMYWYRQDPGQGLRLIYYSQIVNDFQKGDIAEGYSVSREKKESFPLTVTSAQKNPTAFYLCASSIGSGGANTGELFFGEGSRLTVL.

The J gene is TRBJ1-3, the V gene TRBV6-5; D might be TRBD1 (6 bases). The CDR3 covers 15 residues. Between the trimmed V and J ends, which lost 2 bases and 4 bases, there was a span of 12 bases. CDR1 is MNHEY and CDR2 is SVGAGI in the germline V gene. CDR3 protein: CASSYGAGEGNTIYF. The CDR3 DNA is TGTGCCAGCAGTTACGGGGCAGGGGAGGGAAACACCATATATTTT.

The chain links TRBV11-2 to TRBJ1-1; D might be TRBD1 (5 bases). CDR3 length: 15 residues. Trimming stripped 5 bases from V and 6 bases from J, with 19 bases between. Per germline, CDR1 SGHAT and CDR2 FQNNGV. The CDR3 here is CASSLTGGDSAEAFF. The DNA for the CDR3 is TGTGCCAGCAGCCTTACGGGGGGGGATTCGGCTGAAGCTTTCTTT.

This chain joins TRBV5-1 and TRBJ2-6, with D unresolved. Deletions cut 0 bases from V and 1 base from J, with 11 bases between. The germline CDR1 and CDR2 sequences are SGHRS and YFSETQ. CDR3 length equals 17 residues. CDR3 sequence reads: CASSLEVRNSGANVLTF. For the CDR3, the DNA is TGCGCCAGCAGCTTGGAAGTCAGAAATTCTGGGGCCAACGTCCTGACTTTC.

The rearrangement uses TRBV6-1 and TRBJ1-1; D not resolved. V was clipped by 2 bases and J by 4 bases, with 11 bases between them. The V gene's germline CDR1 is MNHNS and CDR2 SASEGT. The CDR3 extends over 14 amino acids. The CDR3 DNA reads as TGTGCCAGCAGTGAAAGAGGGTGGGGCACTGAAGCTTTCTTT. It yields the protein CASSERGWGTEAFF.

J is TRBJ2-7 and V is TRBV27; possible D gene TRBD1, 5 bases. The V and J ends lost 4 bases and 6 bases respectively, with 13 bases between them. CDR3 length equals 13 residues. Germline V gene data show CDR1 as MNHEY and CDR2 as SMNVEV (reference sequence). CDR3 sequence: CASSSRQGSEQYF. As DNA, the CDR3 is TGTGCCAGCAGTTCCCGTCAGGGTTCCGAGCAGTACTTC.

This chain joins TRBV14 and TRBJ2-3; tentatively, D is TRBD2 (5 bases). The germline V gene encodes CDR1 SGHDN and CDR2 FVKESK. This CDR3 contains 16 residues. Between the trimmed V and J ends, which lost 2 bases and 6 bases, there was a span of 18 bases. CDR3 DNA sequence: TGTGCCAGCAGCCAAATGCTAGCAAACTCATGGGATACGCAGTATTTT. Its protein is CASSQMLANSWDTQYF.

The rearrangement uses TRBV10-2 and TRBJ2-7; D remains ambiguous. The CDR3 has 12 residues. Looked up from germline, CDR1 is WSHSY and CDR2 is SAAADI. Deletions cut 6 bases from V and 1 base from J, with 7 bases between. CDR3 coding DNA: TGCGCCAGCAGCTTGGGATCCTACGAGCAGTACTTC. Protein product: CASSLGSYEQYF.

This rearrangement joins TRBV28 to TRBJ1-5; 8 bases fit TRBD1. The CDR3 has 16 residues. CDR1 and CDR2 from the germline V gene are MDHEN and SYDVKM. Losses at the gene ends were 7 bases for V and 0 bases for J; bases not matched to a gene: 8. The CDR3 bases are TGTGCCAGCAACTCCGGACAGGGATATAGCAATCAGCCCCAGCATTTT. It codes for CASNSGQGYSNQPQHF.

As regards this clone: This same CDR3 is encoded by further DNA sequences in the sample. The rearrangement joins TRBV5-1 to TRBJ2-7; D unclear. V was shortened by 0 bases and J by 3 bases, with 7 bases between the two germline ends. The CDR3 has 13 amino acids. Germline CDR1 and CDR2: SGHRS and YFSETQ. The CDR3 DNA reads as TGCGCCAGCAGCTTGGGCCAGAACTACGAGCAGTACTTC. Translating it yields CASSLGQNYEQYF. Variable domain in full (rest from reference TRBV5-1 and TRBJ2-7): KAGVTQTPRYLIKTRGQQVTLSCSPISGHRSVSWYQQTPGQGLQFLFEYFSETQRNKGNFPGRFSGRQFSNSRSEMNVSTLELGDSALYLCASSLGQNYEQYFGPGTRLTVT.